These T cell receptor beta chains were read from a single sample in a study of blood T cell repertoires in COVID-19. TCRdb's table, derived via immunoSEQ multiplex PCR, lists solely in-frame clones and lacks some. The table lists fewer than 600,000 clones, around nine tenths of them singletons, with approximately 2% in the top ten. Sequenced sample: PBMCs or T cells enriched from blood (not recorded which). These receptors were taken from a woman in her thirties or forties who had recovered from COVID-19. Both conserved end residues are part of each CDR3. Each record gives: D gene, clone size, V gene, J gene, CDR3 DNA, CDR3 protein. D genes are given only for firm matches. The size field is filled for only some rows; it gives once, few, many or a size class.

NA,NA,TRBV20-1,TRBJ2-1,TGCAGTGCCCGGGGGTACAATGAGCAGTTCTTC,CSARGYNEQFF
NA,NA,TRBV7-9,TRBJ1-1,TGTGCCAGCAGCCTCAAGGCGGCGAACACTGAAGCTTTCTTT,CASSLKAANTEAFF
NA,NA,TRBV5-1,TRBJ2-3,TGCGCCAGCAGTCCGGTTAACAGGGCGTATACGGGAGGAACGCAGTATTTT,CASSPVNRAYTGGTQYF
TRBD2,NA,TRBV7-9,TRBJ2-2,TGTGCCAGCAGCTATACACTAGCGGGAGACACCGGGGAGCTGTTTTTT,CASSYTLAGDTGELFF
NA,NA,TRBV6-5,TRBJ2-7,TGTGCCAGCAGCGAGGGACTTCCTCCCTACGAGCAGTACTTC,CASSEGLPPYEQYF
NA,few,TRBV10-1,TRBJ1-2,TGCGCCAGCAGTGACGGGGGCTATGGCTACACCTTC,CASSDGGYGYTF
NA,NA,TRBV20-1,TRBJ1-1,TGCAGTGCTAGTATGGGGGGTGGGACTGAAGCTTTCTTT,CSASMGGGTEAFF
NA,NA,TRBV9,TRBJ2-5,TGTGCCAGCAGCGCCGGGACTCAACAAGAGACCCAGTACTTC,CASSAGTQQETQYF
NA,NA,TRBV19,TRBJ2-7,TGTGCCAGTAGTATTGCCACAGGTAGCTCCTACGAGCAGTACTTC,CASSIATGSSYEQYF
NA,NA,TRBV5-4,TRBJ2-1,TGTGCCAGCAGCTTCGCAGGGGGGTCCAATGAGCAGTTCTTC,CASSFAGGSNEQFF
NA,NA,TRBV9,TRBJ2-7,TGTGCCAGCAGCGTAGGGCCAGGGGAGACGTACGAGCAGTACTTC,CASSVGPGETYEQYF
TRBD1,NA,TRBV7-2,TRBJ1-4,TGTGCCAGCAGCTTAAGACAGGGGGTCCAAAAACTGTTTTTT,CASSLRQGVQKLFF
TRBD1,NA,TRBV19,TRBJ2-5,TGTGCCAGTAGTGGGACAGGGAGGGAGACCCAGTACTTC,CASSGTGRETQYF
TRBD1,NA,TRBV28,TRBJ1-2,TGTGCCAGCAGTCCCCTCACTTTCGGGGACAGCTATGGCTACACCTTC,CASSPLTFGDSYGYTF
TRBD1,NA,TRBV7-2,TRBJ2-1,TGTGCCAGCAGCTTAGATCAGGGGGCGCCCAATGAGCAGTTCTTC,CASSLDQGAPNEQFF
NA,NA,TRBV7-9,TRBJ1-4,TGTGCCAGCAGCCTCGTAGGGGGTGAAAAACTGTTTTTT,CASSLVGGEKLFF
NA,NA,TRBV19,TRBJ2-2,TGTGCCAGTAGTAGGCAGGGCGCCGGGGAGCTGTTTTTT,CASSRQGAGELFF
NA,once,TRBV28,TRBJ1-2,TGTGCCAGCAGTTTAGGGGCAGGGAGGAAAGGCTACACCTTC,CASSLGAGRKGYTF
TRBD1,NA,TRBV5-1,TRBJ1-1,TGCGCCAGCAGCTTTCAGGGGGCGGGGGCTGAAGCTTTCTTT,CASSFQGAGAEAFF
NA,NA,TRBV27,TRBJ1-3,TGTGCCAGCAGTTTTAGGGGGTCTGGAAACACCATATATTTT,CASSFRGSGNTIYF
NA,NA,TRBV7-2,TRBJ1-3,TGTGCCAGCAGCCCCCGTCAGGGGAACACCATATATTTT,CASSPRQGNTIYF
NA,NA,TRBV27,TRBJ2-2,TGTGCCAGCAGTTTAGCGGGACTGGGGGAGCTGTTTTTT,CASSLAGLGELFF
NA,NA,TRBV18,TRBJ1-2,TGTGCCAGCTCACCCCCGGGACTCCACTCTGGGTATGGCTACACCTTC,CASSPPGLHSGYGYTF
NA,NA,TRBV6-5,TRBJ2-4,TGTGCCAGCAGCCCATTAGGGGCCATTCAGTACTTC,CASSPLGAIQYF
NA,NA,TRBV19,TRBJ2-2,TGTGCCAGTAGTATTGTACAGGGAGGGGCCGGGGAGCTGTTTTTT,CASSIVQGGAGELFF
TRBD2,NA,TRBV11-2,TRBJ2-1,TGTGCCAGCAGCTTCACCAAGGGGACTAGCGGCCTCGGCAATGAGCAGTTCTTC,CASSFTKGTSGLGNEQFF
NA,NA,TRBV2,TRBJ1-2,TGTGCCAGCGATAAGATGGAGGGAGACTATGGCTACACCTTC,CASDKMEGDYGYTF
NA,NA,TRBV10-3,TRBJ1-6,TGTGCCACCCAGGGTTACAATAATTCACCCCTCCACTTT,CATQGYNNSPLHF
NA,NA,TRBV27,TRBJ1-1,TGTGCCAGCAGTTCTAACCAGGGGTTCTCTGAAGCTTTCTTT,CASSSNQGFSEAFF